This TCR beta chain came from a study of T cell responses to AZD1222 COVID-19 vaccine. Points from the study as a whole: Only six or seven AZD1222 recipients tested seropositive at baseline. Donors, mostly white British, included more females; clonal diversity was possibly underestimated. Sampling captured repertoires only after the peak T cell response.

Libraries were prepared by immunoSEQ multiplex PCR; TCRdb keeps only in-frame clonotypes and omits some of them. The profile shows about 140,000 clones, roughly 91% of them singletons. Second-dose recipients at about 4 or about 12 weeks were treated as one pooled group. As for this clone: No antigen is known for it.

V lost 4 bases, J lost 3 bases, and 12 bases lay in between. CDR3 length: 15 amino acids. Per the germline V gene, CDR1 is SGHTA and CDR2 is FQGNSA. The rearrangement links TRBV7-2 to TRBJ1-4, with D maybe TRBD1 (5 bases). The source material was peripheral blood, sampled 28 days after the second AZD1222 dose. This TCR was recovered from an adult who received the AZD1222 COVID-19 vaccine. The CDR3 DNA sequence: TGTGCCAGCAGCTCCCACAGGCTACCTAATGAAAAACTGTTTTTT. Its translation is CASSSHRLPNEKLFF.